This T cell receptor beta chain is drawn from a study of blood T cell repertoires in COVID-19. Study details: Sites in the United States, Italy and Spain provided acute and convalescent COVID-19 samples. Nucleic acid was either cDNA or gDNA, and it came from T cells, B-cell-depleted T cells, or PBMCs.

Germline lookup yields CDR1 MNHNY and CDR2 SVGAGI (reference sequence). This CDR3 is 16 amino acids long. J was trimmed by 5 bases and V by 0 bases; bases with no gene match: 7. This clone was detected only once. How the authors handled the data: How many nucleated cells were present was estimated from reference gene primer amplification. Sequencing used immunoSEQ multiplex PCR; TCRdb keeps in-frame clones, though not all of them. V and J calls and clone size follow that table, whereas D and trimming were derived from the DNA. The table records tens of thousands of clones, around 83% of them present only once.

The sequence came from a human donor in a cohort sampled during active COVID-19. Material: peripheral blood. V gene TRBV6-6 combines with J gene TRBJ1-5, with 7 bases aligning to TRBD1. The CDR3 bases are TGTGCCAGCAGTTACTCGAAAGGGGGCGGATATCAGCCCCAGCATTTT. Its translation: CASSYSKGGGYQPQHF.